This TCR beta chain was retrieved from a study of T cell responses to AZD1222 COVID-19 vaccine. Study as a whole: Samples with a second dose at about 4 or about 12 weeks were pooled together.

Generated by immunoSEQ multiplex PCR, the TCRdb table keeps only in-frame clones and is missing some. Here the sample spans roughly 110,000 clones, more than 70% being singletons. Remarks on this clone: Its specificity is not known.

The CDR3 extends over 14 amino acids. V trimming: 3 bases; J trimming: 6 bases; junction bases outside the gene matches: 5. CDR1 ENHRY and CDR2 SYGVKD come from the germline V gene. General observations from the study: Unmutated variant regions reportedly attract nearly half of all spike-specific TCRs. Donors were chiefly white British, with a greater number of females, and clonal diversity was perhaps underestimated. Only a handful of AZD1222 recipients, several in all, had baseline seropositivity.

V is TRBV10-3 and J is TRBJ2-7; 10 positions agree with TRBD2. The specimen was peripheral blood, collected on day 0 of AZD1222 vaccination. The receptor was derived from an adult in good health. In nucleotides, the CDR3 is TGTGCCATCAGTGATTCTAGCGGGAGCCCCGAGCAGTACTTC. Translated: CAISDSSGSPEQYF.